What follows are 17 T cell receptor beta chains derived from one specimen sequenced in a study of shared clonotypes between healthy human individuals (dated by TCRdb to 2020 to 2022). Receptors were amplified or captured by the immunoSEQ multiplex PCR assay. The table comes from immuneACCESS by way of TCRdb, which keeps in-frame sequences with V and J called. Part of the clones is missing from these tables; in studies checked, under half for an unresolved V gene and the rest for unknown reasons. Here the sample has approximately 2.5 million clones; approximately 92% occur a single time. The ten largest clones take up over 0.12% of the sample. Sequenced sample: naive CD4+ T cells sorted from blood. The cell subset or site label here, explained by the study, means: CD45RA+ positively selected. The receptors here all came from a man younger than 35 in good health.

The chain has TRBV4-1 and TRBJ1-1; D gene ambiguous. The V end lost 1 base, the J end lost 11 bases, and 17 bases lay between the germline ends. Germline V CDR1 and CDR2: MGHRA, YSYEKL. There are 14 residues in the CDR3. The CDR3 loop reads CASSQVDRSSSAFF. The CDR3 DNA reads as TGCGCCAGCAGCCAAGTCGACCGATCCTCTTCGGCTTTCTTT.

This chain links TRBV4-3 with TRBJ2-2, with 10 bases identical to TRBD1. Per germline, CDR1 LGHNA and CDR2 YSLEER. After removal of 2 bases from V and 5 bases from J, the junction contained 11 bases not matched to a gene. The CDR3 runs 18 residues. DNA of the CDR3: TGCGCCAGCAGCCAAATACCTGGACAGGGGGGGAGAACCGGGGAGCTGTTTTTT. Its translation is CASSQIPGQGGRTGELFF.

The chain is built from TRBV5-1 and TRBJ2-5, with 9 bases fitting TRBD1. CDR1 is SGHRS and CDR2 is YFSETQ in the germline V gene. V lost 6 bases and J lost 4; bases outside the gene matches: 7. The CDR3 length is 14 residues. The CDR3 sequence is CASTTGGILETQYF. CDR3 sequence (DNA): TGCGCCAGCACGACAGGGGGGATTTTAGAGACCCAGTACTTC.

This rearrangement joins TRBV12-5 to TRBJ1-1; D is uncertain. V was shortened by 5 bases and J by 5 bases, with 21 bases between the two germline ends. Germline V CDR1 and CDR2: LGHNT, FRNRAP. CDR3 length equals 16 residues. The CDR3: CASGPGPLDSRTEAFF. CDR3 coding DNA: TGTGCTAGTGGTCCTGGACCCCTGGATTCTAGGACTGAAGCTTTCTTT. The variable domain in full, with the rest retrieved from reference TRBV12-5 and TRBJ1-1, is DARVTQTPRHKVTEMGQEVTMRCQPILGHNTVFWYRQTMMQGLELLAYFRNRAPLDDSGMPKDRFSAEMPDATLATLKIQPSEPRDSAVYFCASGPGPLDSRTEAFFGQGTRLTVV.

This clone has only a few counts. Other DNA sequences in this sample translate to the same CDR3. V and J are TRBV10-3 and TRBJ1-4; D not resolved. V shed 0 bases and J shed 5 bases, with 4 bases lying between them. Germline V gene lookup returns CDR1 ENHRY and CDR2 SYGVKD. This CDR3 spans 13 amino acids. CDR3 protein: CAISESRNEKLFF. CDR3 DNA sequence: TGTGCCATCAGTGAGTCGAGGAATGAAAAACTGTTTTTT.

The chain recombines TRBV7-3 with TRBJ2-2; 12 bases are shared with TRBD1. The CDR3 has 16 residues. Germline values: CDR1 SGHTA, CDR2 FQGTGA. V lost 5 bases and J lost 7; bases outside the gene matches: 8. DNA of the CDR3: TGTGCCAGCAGCCAATACGGGACAGGGGGCTTCGGGGAGCTGTTTTTT. It codes for CASSQYGTGGFGELFF.

V gene TRBV11-2 combines with J gene TRBJ2-5, with 9 nucleotides matching TRBD1. This CDR3 has 15 amino acids. Germline assignment: CDR1 SGHAT and CDR2 FQNNGV. V gave up 5 bases and J gave up 6 bases; unmatched junction bases: 10. CDR3 DNA: TGTGCCAGCAGCCCGGGCACAGGGGGCTGGCAGACCCAGTACTTC. Protein sequence: CASSPGTGGWQTQYF. The whole variable domain, remainder taken from reference TRBV11-2 and TRBJ2-5, is EAGVAQSPRYKIIEKRQSVAFWCNPISGHATLYWYQQILGQGPKLLIQFQNNGVVDDSQLPKDRFSAERLKGVDSTLKIQPAKLEDSAVYLCASSPGTGGWQTQYFGPGTRLLVL.

The chain recombines TRBV6-1 with TRBJ1-1; D is unclear. From germline, CDR1 is MNHNS and CDR2 SASEGT. The CDR3 covers 12 residues. V lost 6 bases, J lost 1 base, and 6 bases lay in between. The CDR3 reads CASRTPNTEAFF. For the CDR3, the DNA is TGTGCCAGCAGGACACCGAACACTGAAGCTTTCTTT.

This chain connects TRBV6-1 to TRBJ1-6, with D possibly matching TRBD1 (5 bases). V was pared by 4 bases and J by 7 bases, with 17 bases between. CDR3 length equals 16 residues. Looked up from germline, CDR1 is MNHNS and CDR2 is SASEGT. The CDR3 sequence is CASSGVRGAMNSPLHF. The CDR3 DNA follows: TGTGCCAGCAGTGGGGTGAGGGGCGCGATGAATTCACCCCTCCACTTT.

The V and J genes are TRBV19 and TRBJ1-6, with unresolved D. The germline gives CDR1 LNHDA, CDR2 SQIVND (reference sequence). The CDR3 spans 14 residues. V gave up 3 bases and J gave up 5 bases, with 8 bases separating them. CDR3 region: CASSIKGNNSPLHF. DNA of the CDR3: TGTGCCAGTAGTATTAAGGGAAATAATTCACCCCTCCACTTT.

The V call is TRBV5-5, the J call TRBJ1-1; D gene uncertain. V dropped 0 bases and J dropped 1 base, with 10 bases sitting between them. CDR1 and CDR2 (germline): SGHKS, YYEKEE (reference sequence). There are 15 residues in the CDR3. CDR3 bases: TGTGCCAGCAGCTTGGCCGGGCGGAAGAACACTGAAGCTTTCTTT. Translated: CASSLAGRKNTEAFF.

This chain joins TRBV18 and TRBJ2-5; possibly TRBD1 for D (6 bases). This CDR3 has 16 amino acids. CDR1 and CDR2 from the germline V gene are KGHSH and LQKENI. Trimming removed 2 bases from V and 2 bases from J, with 15 bases in between. This chain's CDR3 is CASSPAPQGPQETQYF. Here the CDR3 DNA reads TGTGCCAGCTCACCAGCGCCCCAGGGGCCTCAAGAGACCCAGTACTTC.

The chain carries TRBV7-9 and TRBJ2-5, with a possible D match to TRBD2 (6 bases). Germline values: CDR1 SEHNR, CDR2 FQNEAQ (reference sequence). V was pared by 6 bases and J by 4 bases, with 9 bases between. This CDR3 has 12 residues. CDR3 sequence (DNA): TGTGCCAGCAGGACGGGAGTAGAGACCCAGTACTTC. This encodes CASRTGVETQYF.

V gene TRBV30 combines with J gene TRBJ1-6; no firm D call. Germline CDR1 GTSNPN, CDR2 SVGIG (reference sequence). This CDR3 is built from 12 residues. V lost 7 bases to trimming and J lost 4 bases, with 8 bases between them. The CDR3 loop reads CASSRYNSPLHF. The CDR3 nucleotides read TGTGCCTCCTCTCGGTATAATTCACCCCTCCACTTT.

The CDR3 region is CASSGNTEAFF. CDR3 nucleotides: TGTGCCAGCAGCGGGAACACTGAAGCTTTCTTT. The gene calls are TRBV21-1 and TRBJ1-1. TRBV21-1 is a known pseudogene. The CDR3 length is 11 residues.

On this clone itself: The sample holds other DNA sequences that translate to the same CDR3. J is TRBJ2-7 and V is TRBV5-1, with D maybe TRBD2 (5 bases). CDR1 is SGHRS and CDR2 is YFSETQ in the germline V gene. The CDR3 is made up of 14 amino acids. Trimming left V 0 bases short and J 1 base short, with 8 bases between. The CDR3 DNA sequence: TGCGCCAGCAGCTTGGAAGGACTTTCCTACGAGCAGTACTTC. This codes for CASSLEGLSYEQYF.

The rearrangement joins TRBV28 to TRBJ2-3; D not certain. Germline V CDR1 and CDR2: MDHEN, SYDVKM. Between the trimmed V and J ends, which lost 5 bases and 0 bases, there was a span of 12 bases. There are 15 residues in the CDR3. Here the CDR3 reads CASSPYPTSTDTQYF. In DNA form, the CDR3 reads TGTGCCAGCAGTCCCTATCCGACTAGCACAGATACGCAGTATTTT.